The 23 T cell receptor beta chains listed next were all sequenced from one sample in a study of control samples from healthy donors and cancer patients. This table comes from immunoSEQ multiplex PCR, and its TCRdb copy is limited to in-frame clones, with some not included. This sample yields 130,000 or so clones, of which roughly 86% are seen a single time; approximately 8% belongs to the top ten. The source material was PBMCs. These receptors originate from a man aged 45 to 65 with head and neck cancer.

This rearrangement joins TRBV14 to TRBJ1-2; D may be TRBD1 (6 bases). V gave up 1 base and J gave up 4 bases, with 10 bases separating them. CDR1 and CDR2 (germline): SGHDN, FVKESK. The CDR3 contains 14 residues. The CDR3 DNA reads as TGTGCCAGCAGCCAAGGCGGACAGCTCTATGGCTACACCTTC. Translating gives CASSQGGQLYGYTF.

The chain carries TRBV19 and TRBJ2-7, with TRBD1 matching over 9 bases. Germline CDR1 LNHDA, CDR2 SQIVND (reference sequence). J lost 2 bases, V lost 0 bases, and 2 bases had no gene match. The CDR3 contains 15 residues. The CDR3 DNA follows: TGTGCCAGTAGTATAGATCGACAGGGGGCCTACGAGCAGTACTTC. Its translation: CASSIDRQGAYEQYF.

The V and J genes are TRBV5-6 and TRBJ2-2; tentative D call: TRBD1 (6 bases). V was clipped by 1 base and J by 1 base, with 14 bases between them. Germline-derived CDR1 and CDR2 are SGHDT and YYEEEE. CDR3 length equals 17 residues. CDR3 nucleotides: TGTGCCAGCAGCTTGCTACAGGGAACCCAGAACACCGGGGAGCTGTTTTTT. It codes for CASSLLQGTQNTGELFF.

The rearrangement joins TRBV19 to TRBJ2-5; maybe TRBD1 (6 bases). Looked up from germline, CDR1 is LNHDA and CDR2 is SQIVND (reference sequence). The CDR3 sequence is 16 residues long. The germline V and J ends were trimmed by 4 bases and 4 bases, with 19 bases remaining between them. CDR3 coding DNA: TGTGCCAGTAGTACGAGGTGGGGACAAGGAGGAGAGACCCAGTACTTC. This gives the protein CASSTRWGQGGETQYF.

V usage is TRBV27 and J usage is TRBJ2-1; 9 bases map to TRBD2. V was clipped by 6 bases and J by 9 bases; unmatched bases: 15. Germline CDR1 and CDR2: MNHEY and SMNVEV (reference sequence). The CDR3 is 16 residues long. CDR3 sequence reads: CASRTPGLAPYSEQFF. The CDR3 DNA is TGTGCCAGCAGAACCCCGGGACTAGCACCCTATAGTGAGCAGTTCTTC.

This sequence joins TRBV21-1 and TRBJ2-7; the table names TRBD1, a call not compared with the DNA. TRBV21-1 is a documented pseudogene. This CDR3 has 13 amino acids. This CDR3 reads CASSTQQGYEQYF. CDR3 DNA: TGTGCCAGCAGCACCCAACAGGGATACGAGCAGTACTTC.

This rearrangement joins TRBV12-5 to TRBJ2-2, with D maybe TRBD1 (7 bases). Germline lookup yields CDR1 LGHNT and CDR2 FRNRAP. The CDR3 loop spans 16 amino acids. Trimming removed 0 bases at V and 7 bases at J, with 15 bases between. DNA of the CDR3: TGTGCTAGTGGTTTGGTTCGGAACAGGGGAGGCGGGGAGCTGTTTTTT. It encodes CASGLVRNRGGGELFF.

The V and J genes are TRBV28 and TRBJ2-1; 8 nucleotides align to TRBD2. The trim removed 8 bases at V and 8 bases at J, leaving 8 bases unmatched. Germline V gene sequence: CDR1 MDHEN, CDR2 SYDVKM. CDR3 length equals 13 residues. The CDR3 nucleotides read TGTGCCAGCTATAGCGGGATGAGTGATGAGCAGTTCTTC. Residues: CASYSGMSDEQFF. The whole variable domain, remainder taken from reference TRBV28 and TRBJ2-1, is DVKVTQSSRYLVKRTGEKVFLECVQDMDHENMFWYRQDPGLGLRLIYFSYDVKMKEKGDIPEGYSVSREKKERFSLILESASTNQTSMYLCASYSGMSDEQFFGPGTRLTVL.

V and J are TRBV9 and TRBJ2-1; 10 positions match TRBD1. CDR3 length: 16 residues. CDR1 is SGDLS and CDR2 is YYNGEE in the germline V gene. Trimming removed 0 bases from V and 5 bases from J; junction bases left unmatched: 5. The CDR3 protein is CASSVGLGTGDNEQFF. CDR3 nucleotides: TGTGCCAGCAGCGTAGGCTTAGGGACAGGGGACAATGAGCAGTTCTTC.

The chain recombines TRBV18 with TRBJ2-3, with 13 nucleotides matching TRBD2. CDR3 length: 16 residues. The junction had 6 bases not matched to a gene; V was cut back by 3 bases and J by 6 bases. Germline V gives CDR1 KGHSH, CDR2 LQKENI. CDR3 bases: TGTGCCAGCTCACCCGGACTAGCGGGAGAGGGGGATACGCAGTATTTT. Its translation is CASSPGLAGEGDTQYF. Full variable domain (outside the CDR3, taken from reference TRBV18 and TRBJ2-3): NAGVMQNPRHLVRRRGQEARLRCSPMKGHSHVYWYRQLPEEGLKFMVYLQKENIIDESGMPKERFSAEFPKEGPSILRIQQVVRGDSAAYFCASSPGLAGEGDTQYFGPGTRLTVL.

This clone is labeled as medium-sized. The chain recombines TRBV10-2 with TRBJ1-6, with D unresolved. Germline-derived CDR1 and CDR2 are WSHSY and SAAADI. The CDR3 spans 13 residues. The V gene lost 0 bases and the J gene lost 9 bases, with 6 bases spanning the gap. The DNA of the CDR3 is TGCGCCAGCAGTGAGTCGGCTCCTTCACCCCTCCACTTT. Protein product: CASSESAPSPLHF.

The gene calls are TRBV6-1 and TRBJ2-7, with 7 bases fitting TRBD1. This CDR3 has 14 residues. With V trimmed by 3 bases and J by 2 bases, 4 bases remained unmatched. Germline V CDR1 and CDR2: MNHNS, SASEGT. The CDR3 reads CASSEGQWTYEQYF. CDR3 DNA sequence: TGTGCCAGCAGTGAGGGACAGTGGACCTACGAGCAGTACTTC.

The rearrangement joins TRBV30 to TRBJ2-7, with a weak D call TRBD1 (5 bases). CDR3 length equals 13 residues. Germline-derived CDR1 and CDR2 are GTSNPN and SVGIG (reference sequence). Deletions cut 0 bases from V and 2 bases from J, with 8 bases between. The CDR3 DNA follows: TGTGCCTGGAGTGTCCAGGGTACCTACGAGCAGTACTTC. Protein: CAWSVQGTYEQYF.

As DNA, the CDR3 is TGCAGCGTTCGGCGTGGGGACAGGCGTTCAGATACGCAGTATTTT. Protein: CSVRRGDRRSDTQYF. The J gene is TRBJ2-3, the V gene TRBV29-1, with TRBD1 matching over 8 bases. The J segment lost 4 bases and the V segment lost 5 bases, leaving 11 bases of the junction unmatched. The CDR3 runs 15 residues. The germline V gene has CDR1 SQVTM and CDR2 ANQGSEA.

The V and J genes are TRBV11-3 and TRBJ2-1, with TRBD1 matching 7 bases. Trimming removed 0 bases from V and 5 bases from J; junction bases left unmatched: 4. The CDR3 has 15 amino acids. Germline CDR1 is SGHNT and CDR2 is YENEEA. CDR3 DNA sequence: TGTGCCAGCAGCTTAGATTTAGACAGGGACAATGAGCAGTTCTTC. This gives the protein CASSLDLDRDNEQFF.

The V call is TRBV27, the J call TRBJ1-4; 7 positions agree with TRBD1. CDR1 and CDR2 (germline): MNHEY, SMNVEV (reference sequence). This CDR3 comprises 16 residues. The junction had 10 bases not matched to a gene; V was cut back by 5 bases and J by 4 bases. The CDR3 loop is CASSNRGYSGNEKLFF. The CDR3 DNA follows: TGTGCCAGCAGTAACAGGGGATACTCGGGTAATGAAAAACTGTTTTTT.

The chain employs TRBV13 and TRBJ2-3, with 7 bases lining up with TRBD2. Trimming took 6 bases from V and 0 from J; bases not matched to a gene: 3. The CDR3 totals 14 residues. CDR1 is PRHDT and CDR2 is FYEKMQ in the germline V gene (reference sequence). The CDR3 DNA reads as TGTGCCAGCAGTTTTAGCGGGAGCACAGATACGCAGTATTTT. Translation gives CASSFSGSTDTQYF.

The chain recombines TRBV20-1 with TRBJ2-7; D may be TRBD1 (5 bases). This CDR3 is 11 amino acids long. V was pared by 7 bases and J by 6 bases, with 13 bases between. The germline gives CDR1 DFQATT, CDR2 SNEGSKA (reference sequence). The CDR3: CSVSEGAEQYF. The DNA of the CDR3 is TGCAGTGTTTCAGAAGGGGCCGAGCAGTACTTC.

The chain combines TRBV2 with TRBJ2-3; D unclear. This CDR3 spans 15 amino acids. In germline, CDR1 is SNHLY, CDR2 FYNNEI. With 1 base removed from V and 0 bases from J, the gap between germline ends came to 8 bases. This chain's CDR3 is CASSEDRPSTDTQYF. The CDR3 DNA is TGTGCCAGCAGTGAAGACAGACCCAGCACAGATACGCAGTATTTT. Using reference TRBV2 and TRBJ2-3 for the parts outside the CDR3, the full variable domain is EPEVTQTPSHQVTQMGQEVILRCVPISNHLYFYWYRQILGQKVEFLVSFYNNEISEKSEIFDDQFSVERPDGSNFTLKIRSTKLEDSAMYFCASSEDRPSTDTQYFGPGTRLTVL.

This chain links TRBV5-4 with TRBJ1-3; no definite D call. The V end lost 0 bases, the J end lost 4 bases, and 8 bases lay between the germline ends. The CDR3 length is 14 residues. Per the germline V gene, CDR1 is SGHNT and CDR2 is YYREEE (reference sequence). The CDR3 DNA is TGTGCCAGCAGCTTGGTGGGTTCAGGAAACACCATATATTTT. The encoded protein is CASSLVGSGNTIYF.

In DNA form, the CDR3 reads TGTGCCATCGCCGAGGCAAACACCGGGGAGCTGTTTTTT. This sequence encodes CAIAEANTGELFF. The gene calls are TRBV10-3 and TRBJ2-2; D is unresolved. V was cut by 8 bases and J by 2 bases, with 9 bases left in between. The germline V gene encodes CDR1 ENHRY and CDR2 SYGVKD. There are 13 residues in the CDR3.

V and J are TRBV18 and TRBJ1-3, with D possibly being TRBD1 (6 bases). CDR1 is KGHSH and CDR2 is LQKENI in the germline V gene. V gave up 2 bases and J gave up 0 bases, with 8 bases separating them. There are 15 residues in the CDR3. Written as DNA, the CDR3 is TGTGCCAGCTCACCAGGGGGCAGCTCTGGAAACACCATATATTTT. It is translated as CASSPGGSSGNTIYF.

This clone appeared a few times. The chain couples TRBV2 to TRBJ1-4; 12 nucleotides match TRBD1. Per the germline V gene, CDR1 is SNHLY and CDR2 is FYNNEI. CDR3 length: 14 residues. V lost 8 bases, J lost 8 bases, and 6 bases stayed unmatched. Here the CDR3 reads CASVLGTGGEKLFF. The CDR3 region has the DNA TGTGCCAGCGTTTTGGGGACAGGGGGCGAAAAACTGTTTTTT.